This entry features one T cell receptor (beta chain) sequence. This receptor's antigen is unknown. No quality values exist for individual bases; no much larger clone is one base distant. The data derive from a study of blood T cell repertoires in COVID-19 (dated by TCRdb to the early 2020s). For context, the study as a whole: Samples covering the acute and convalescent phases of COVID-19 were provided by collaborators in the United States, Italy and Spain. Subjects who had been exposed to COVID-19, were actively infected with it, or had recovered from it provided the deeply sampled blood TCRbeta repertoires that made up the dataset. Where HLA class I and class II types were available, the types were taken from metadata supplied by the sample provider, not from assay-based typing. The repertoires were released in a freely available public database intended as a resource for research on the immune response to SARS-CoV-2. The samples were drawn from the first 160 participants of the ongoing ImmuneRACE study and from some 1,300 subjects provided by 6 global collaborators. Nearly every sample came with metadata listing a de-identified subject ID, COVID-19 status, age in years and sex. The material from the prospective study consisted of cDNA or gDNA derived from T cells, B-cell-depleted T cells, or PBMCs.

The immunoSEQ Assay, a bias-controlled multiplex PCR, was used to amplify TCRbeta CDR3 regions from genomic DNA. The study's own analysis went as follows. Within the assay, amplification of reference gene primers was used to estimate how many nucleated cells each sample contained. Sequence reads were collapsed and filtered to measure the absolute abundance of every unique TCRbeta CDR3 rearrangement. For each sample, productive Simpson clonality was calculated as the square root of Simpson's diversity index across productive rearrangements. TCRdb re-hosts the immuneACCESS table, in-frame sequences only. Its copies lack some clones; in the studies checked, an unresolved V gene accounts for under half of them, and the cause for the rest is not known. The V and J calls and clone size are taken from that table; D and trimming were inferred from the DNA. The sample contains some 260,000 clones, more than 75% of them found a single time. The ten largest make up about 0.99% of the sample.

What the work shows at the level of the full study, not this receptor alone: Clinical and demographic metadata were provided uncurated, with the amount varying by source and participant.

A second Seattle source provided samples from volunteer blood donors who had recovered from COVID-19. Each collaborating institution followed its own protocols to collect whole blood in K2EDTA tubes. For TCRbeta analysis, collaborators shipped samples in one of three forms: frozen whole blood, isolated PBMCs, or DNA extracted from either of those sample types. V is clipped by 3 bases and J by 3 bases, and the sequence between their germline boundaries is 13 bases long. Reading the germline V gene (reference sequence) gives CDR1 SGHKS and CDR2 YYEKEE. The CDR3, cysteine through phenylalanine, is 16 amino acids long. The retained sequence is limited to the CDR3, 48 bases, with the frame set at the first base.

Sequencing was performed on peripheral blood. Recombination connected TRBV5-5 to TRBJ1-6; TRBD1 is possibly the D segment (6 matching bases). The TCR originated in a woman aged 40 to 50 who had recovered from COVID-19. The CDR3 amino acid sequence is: CASSSQVRGYNSPLHF. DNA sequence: TGTGCCAGCAGCTCTCAGGTCAGGGGCTATAATTCACCCCTCCACTTT.